This T cell receptor beta chain is from a study of breast tumors, draining lymph nodes, adjacent tissues. Whole-study results and caveats: Tumor repertoires ranked between lymph nodes and nontumor tissue in diversity, with V and J gene preferences.

In its sample, this clonotype was seen many times. Antigen: not known. Axillary draining lymph nodes of breast cancer patients supplied the node samples. Germline CDR1 reads MNHEY; CDR2 reads SVGAGI. The CDR3 extends over 13 amino acids. Trimming removed 7 bases at V and 3 bases at J, with 9 bases between. TCRdb independently ran MiXCR on the multiplex PCR reads; one entry per CDR3 protein. The sample contains 150,000 to 200,000 distinct CDR3 sequences, around a third of which appear only once. The gene calls are TRBV6-5 and TRBJ2-2, with D hard to call. Material for sequencing was axillary lymph node tissue. The clonotype originates from a female donor with breast cancer. Some clones in this sample may be carry-over from other donors' samples. CDR3 residues: CASTAPDTGELFF. DNA of the CDR3: TGTGCCAGCACCGCCCCGGACACCGGGGAGCTGTTTTTT.